This T cell receptor (beta chain) comes out of a study of cytomegalovirus exposure and HLA in healthy donors. Vbeta (60) and Jbeta (13) primers were used in the PCR. Repertoires were generated with immunoSEQ multiplex PCR, while TCRdb's copy carries only in-frame clones and drops some. The table lists about 160,000 clones, around 67% of them singletons, with 4.5% in the top ten. Germline CDR1 reads SGDLS; CDR2 reads YYNGEE. The CDR3 sequence is 16 residues long. V gave up 4 bases and J gave up 7 bases; unmatched junction bases: 14. This TCR was recovered from a young woman in good health and CMV-seropositive. The V and J genes are TRBV9 and TRBJ1-2, with TRBD1 matching 9 bases. What was sequenced was PBMCs. CDR3 DNA sequence: TGTGCCAGCAGCCCCTACGTACAGGGGGCGTCAGCTGGCTACACCTTC. It translates to CASSPYVQGASAGYTF.